This TCR beta chain was sequenced during a study of T cell responses to AZD1222 COVID-19 vaccine. Germline V gene lookup returns CDR1 SGHRS and CDR2 YFSETQ. The CDR3 spans 14 residues. The V and J ends lost 3 bases and 1 base respectively, with 10 bases between them. Sequenced by immunoSEQ multiplex PCR; TCRdb stores in-frame clones only, minus some. In the table there are about 150,000 clones, roughly nine tenths of which are singletons. This clone was seen just once. This TCR came from an adult in good health. The source material was peripheral blood, sampled on day 0 of AZD1222 vaccination. This rearrangement joins TRBV5-1 to TRBJ1-1; D ambiguous. As DNA, the CDR3 is TGCGCCAGCAGCTATAGGGAGGCGAACACTGAAGCTTTCTTT. Residues: CASSYREANTEAFF.